This T cell receptor beta chain was sequenced for a study of cytomegalovirus exposure and HLA in healthy donors. The study's findings and limits: It was likely that a cluster of highly shared sequence variants was a sequencing artifact. Being productive about 87% or about 30% of the time was typical of most TCR beta V segments in an earlier analysis. In a later analysis, TCR beta V- and J-gene trimming showed a link to a missense DCLRE1C variant.

Concerning this clone: Antigen: not known.

With 60 Vbeta and 13 Jbeta primers, the PCR was carried out. Generated by immunoSEQ multiplex PCR, the TCRdb table keeps only in-frame clones and is missing some. The repertoire consists of about 130,000 clones, with approximately 77% occurring once and the leading ten covering roughly 1%. The receptor was derived from a woman between 55 and 75 years old in good health and CMV-seronegative. The material sequenced was PBMCs.

Written as DNA, the CDR3 is TGTGCCAGTAGCTACGCGTCCACCGGGGAGCTGTTTTTT. Translating gives CASSYASTGELFF. V is TRBV19 and J is TRBJ2-2, with D hard to call. Germline CDR1 LNHDA, CDR2 SQIVND (reference sequence). This CDR3 has 13 amino acids. V lost 6 bases to trimming and J lost 4 bases, with 9 bases between them.